A single T cell receptor beta chain is shown here with its context. Its antigen is currently unknown. In each sample, at least 7 million PBMCs were isolated. This sample is drawn from a study of blood T cells in healthy people across ages. Whole-study findings and limits: Both higher diversity and more naive CD4+ cells marked long-lived donors when set against aged donors.

It was with a sample-barcoded 5' primer and a J-beta primer mix that a second PCR of about 6 to 12 cycles was run. A single record per CDR3 protein comes from TCRdb applying MiXCR to the 5' RACE reads. The table records about a million distinct CDR3 sequences, about 48% of them present only once. Trimming cost V 5 bases and J 0 bases, with 20 bases left between them. Germline V gene sequence: CDR1 SEHNR, CDR2 FQNEAQ (reference sequence). The CDR3 loop spans 17 amino acids. The sequenced sample consisted of blood. The chain recombines TRBV7-9 with TRBJ2-7; D gene unclear. The source is a man aged 30 to 45 in good health. The CDR3 loop is CASSTTSAVKSSYEQYF. CDR3 in DNA: TGTGCCAGCAGCACCACTTCCGCTGTCAAGTCCTCCTACGAGCAGTACTTC.